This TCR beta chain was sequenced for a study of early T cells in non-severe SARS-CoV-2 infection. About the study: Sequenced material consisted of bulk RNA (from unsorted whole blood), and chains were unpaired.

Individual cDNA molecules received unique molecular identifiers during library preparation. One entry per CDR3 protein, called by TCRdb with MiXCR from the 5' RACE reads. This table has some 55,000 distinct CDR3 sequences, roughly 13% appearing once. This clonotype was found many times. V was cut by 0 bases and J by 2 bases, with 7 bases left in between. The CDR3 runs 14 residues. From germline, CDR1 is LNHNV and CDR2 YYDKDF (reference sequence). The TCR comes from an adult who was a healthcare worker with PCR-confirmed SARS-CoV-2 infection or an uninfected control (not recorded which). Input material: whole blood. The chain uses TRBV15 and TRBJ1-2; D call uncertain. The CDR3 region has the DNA TGTGCCACCAGCAGAGATCAAGTGAACTATGGCTACACCTTC. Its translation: CATSRDQVNYGYTF. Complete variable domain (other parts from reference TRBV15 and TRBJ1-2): DAMVIQNPRYQVTQFGKPVTLSCSQTLNHNVMYWYQQKSSQAPKLLFHYYDKDFNNEADTPDNFQSRRPNTSFCFLDIRSPGLGDTAMYLCATSRDQVNYGYTFGSGTRLTVV.